This is a list of T cell receptor beta chains from one sample in a study of human T cells and chemical hapten exposure. Using its own MiXCR run on the RACE reads, TCRdb lists one record per CDR3 protein. This table holds 250,000 or so distinct CDR3 sequences, approximately 7.5% found once. Sequences were derived from whole blood, sampled in connection with sensitization to the hapten diphenylcyclopropenone (DPC). These receptors originate from a man aged 18 to 30 with alopecia areata. Some clones in this sample may be carry-over from other donors' samples. Each CDR3 is given with its conserved first and last residue. The D gene is left open where the match is weak. The size entry is marked missing in some rows and otherwise reads once, few, many or a size class.

clone_size	v_call	j_call	d_call	cdr3_aa	cdr3_nt
many	TRBV5-6	TRBJ1-1	NA	CASSITPEVGAFF	TGTGCCAGCAGCATCACCCCGGAGGTCGGAGCTTTCTTT
NA	TRBV19	TRBJ1-5	NA	CASSIDRGTQPQHF	TGTGCCAGTAGTATAGACAGGGGAACTCAGCCCCAGCATTTT
NA	TRBV27	TRBJ2-2	TRBD1	CASSSGTGVSGELFF	TGTGCCAGCAGCTCCGGGACAGGGGTGTCCGGGGAGCTGTTTTTT
NA	TRBV25-1	TRBJ1-6	TRBD1	CASSEWGQLNSPLHF	TGTGCCAGCAGTGAATGGGGACAGCTTAATTCACCCCTCCACTTT
many	TRBV28	TRBJ1-1	NA	CASSEVVENTEAFF	TGTGCCAGCAGTGAAGTCGTGGAGAACACTGAAGCTTTCTTT
few	TRBV12-5	TRBJ2-3	NA	CASGTGFGTDTQYF	TGTGCTAGTGGTACAGGGTTCGGCACAGATACGCAGTATTTT
NA	TRBV4-3	TRBJ2-3	NA	CASSQDPPGWGTDTQYF	TGCGCCAGCAGCCAAGATCCGCCAGGCTGGGGCACAGATACGCAGTATTTT
NA	TRBV5-6	TRBJ1-1	NA	CASSLYIRGGVVNTEAFF	TGTGCCAGCAGCTTGTATATCCGGGGAGGAGTGGTGAACACTGAAGCTTTCTTT
many	TRBV24-1	TRBJ1-2	NA	CATSDVTTNYGYTF	TGTGCCACCAGTGACGTGACAACTAACTATGGCTACACCTTC
NA	TRBV6-2/TRBV6-3	TRBJ1-4	TRBD1	CASRRDSGRNEKLFF	TGTGCCAGCAGACGGGACAGCGGGAGGAATGAAAAACTGTTTTTT
many	TRBV5-1	TRBJ1-4	TRBD1	CASSDPQGTNEKLFF	TGCGCCAGCAGCGATCCACAGGGGACTAATGAAAAACTGTTTTTT
many	TRBV4-1	TRBJ2-2	NA	CACRRARDTGELFF	TGCGCTTGTCGGAGGGCCCGGGACACCGGGGAGCTGTTTTTT
NA	TRBV20-1	TRBJ2-1	NA	CSATLPQGGYNEQFF	TGCAGTGCTACCTTACCCCAGGGGGGCTACAATGAGCAGTTCTTC
NA	TRBV28	TRBJ2-5	NA	CASSLNYGGGIVETQYF	TGTGCCAGCAGTTTAAATTATGGTGGAGGTATAGTTGAGACCCAGTACTTC
many	TRBV7-6	TRBJ1-3	NA	CASSPRLLSGNTIYF	TGTGCCAGCAGCCCACGACTGCTCTCTGGAAACACCATATATTTT
NA	TRBV5-4	TRBJ1-4	TRBD1	CASSTNRGLEEKLFF	TGTGCCAGCAGCACCAACAGGGGGCTGGAGGAAAAACTGTTTTTT
NA	TRBV5-1	TRBJ2-5	NA	CASSLEEGETQYF	TGCGCCAGCAGCCTGGAAGAGGGAGAGACCCAGTACTTC
NA	TRBV10-3	TRBJ1-2	NA	CAISSTAPYGYTF	TGTGCCATCAGTTCCACAGCCCCCTATGGCTACACCTTC
many	TRBV3-1	TRBJ2-3	TRBD2	CASSLGTSGGADTQYF	TGTGCCAGCAGCCTCGGGACTAGCGGGGGGGCGGATACGCAGTATTTT
NA	TRBV10-3	TRBJ2-3	NA	CAIGEPGTDTQYF	TGTGCCATCGGTGAGCCGGGGACAGATACGCAGTATTTT
few	TRBV2	TRBJ2-2	TRBD1	CASSGTGGGELFF	TGTGCCAGCAGTGGGACAGGGGGCGGGGAGCTGTTTTTT
many	TRBV5-1	TRBJ2-3	NA	CASSQDRSSTDTQYF	TGCGCCAGCAGCCAGGACCGTTCTAGCACAGATACGCAGTATTTT
NA	TRBV12-3/TRBV12-4	TRBJ1-1	NA	CASSKPGQMNTEAFF	TGTGCCAGCAGTAAACCGGGACAAATGAACACTGAAGCTTTCTTT
many	TRBV9	TRBJ2-2	NA	CASSGDTGELFF	TGTGCCAGCAGCGGGGACACCGGGGAGCTGTTTTTT
many	TRBV6-5	TRBJ1-3	NA	CASSSSSGNTIYF	TGTGCCAGCAGCTCATCATCTGGAAACACCATATATTTT
many	TRBV11-2	TRBJ2-3	TRBD1	CASSLGQGLRDTQYF	TGTGCCAGCAGCTTAGGACAGGGGCTGCGGGATACGCAGTATTTT
few	TRBV6-2/TRBV6-3	TRBJ2-5	NA	CASSTRQIQETQYF	TGTGCCAGCAGTACCCGACAGATCCAAGAGACCCAGTACTTC
NA	TRBV19	TRBJ2-1	NA	CASSNSGEQFF	TGTGCCAGTAGTAATTCGGGGGAGCAGTTCTTC
few	TRBV27	TRBJ2-7	TRBD1	CASSFRPPMTGSSYEQYF	TGTGCCAGCAGTTTCCGCCCCCCAATGACAGGGTCCTCCTACGAGCAGTACTTC
NA	TRBV12-3/TRBV12-4	TRBJ1-3	NA	CASSLERRNTIYF	TGTGCCAGCAGTTTAGAGAGGCGAAACACCATATATTTT
NA	TRBV20-1	TRBJ2-7	NA	CSARNPGTVYEQYF	TGCAGTGCTCGAAATCCCGGGACCGTCTACGAGCAGTACTTC
NA	TRBV6-1	TRBJ1-5	TRBD1	CASRKQGSGPQHF	TGTGCCAGCAGGAAACAGGGGTCAGGGCCCCAGCATTTT
few	TRBV6-4	TRBJ2-3	NA	CASSDSGGSDTQYF	TGTGCCAGCAGTGACTCCGGGGGATCAGATACGCAGTATTTT
NA	TRBV28	TRBJ2-1	TRBD2	CASSLLAGGHDEQFF	TGTGCCAGCAGCCTCCTAGCGGGGGGGCACGATGAGCAGTTCTTC
few	TRBV6-6	TRBJ1-2	NA	CASKGGSVAF	TGTGCCAGCAAAGGGGGTAGTGTCGCCTTC
NA	TRBV12-3/TRBV12-4	TRBJ1-2	NA	CASSFGHRNYGYTF	TGTGCCAGCAGTTTTGGGCACCGTAACTATGGCTACACCTTC
few	TRBV14	TRBJ2-1	NA	CASSPDMGGIVSGNEQFF	TGTGCCAGCAGCCCGGACATGGGCGGAATTGTATCGGGCAATGAGCAGTTCTTC
NA	TRBV20-1	TRBJ1-4	NA	CSAPNSVRDPTNEKLFF	TGCAGTGCTCCGAACTCAGTCAGGGACCCAACTAATGAAAAACTGTTTTTT
NA	TRBV5-1	TRBJ1-2	TRBD1	CASSPRQGVRDYGYTF	TGCGCCAGCAGCCCCCGCCAGGGGGTTCGGGACTATGGCTACACCTTC
few	TRBV6-2/TRBV6-3	TRBJ2-5	NA	CASTKQGGSETQYF	TGTGCCAGCACCAAACAGGGGGGGAGTGAGACCCAGTACTTC
few	TRBV27	TRBJ1-2	TRBD1	CASSVTGGRNLNYGYTF	TGTGCCAGCAGTGTTACAGGGGGCAGAAATCTAAACTATGGCTACACCTTC
many	TRBV3-1	TRBJ1-1	NA	CASSRGGLNTEAFF	TGTGCCAGCAGCCGGGGGGGATTGAACACTGAAGCTTTCTTT
few	TRBV7-9	TRBJ1-1	NA	CASSLIGGVDEAFF	TGTGCCAGCAGCTTAATAGGGGGTGTCGATGAAGCTTTCTTT
few	TRBV5-1	TRBJ2-5	TRBD2	CASSSGLAGGETQYF	TGCGCCAGCAGCTCTGGACTAGCGGGGGGTGAGACCCAGTACTTC
NA	TRBV6-6	TRBJ2-5	NA	CASSYSLSGLETQYF	TGTGCCAGCAGTTACTCGCTATCAGGGTTGGAGACCCAGTACTTC
NA	TRBV12-3/TRBV12-4	TRBJ1-5	TRBD1	CASSFDRGQQPQHF	TGTGCCAGCAGTTTCGACAGGGGGCAGCAGCCCCAGCATTTT
NA	TRBV6-2/TRBV6-3	TRBJ2-5	TRBD1	CASSYSGQNQETQYF	TGTGCCAGCAGTTACTCGGGACAGAACCAAGAGACCCAGTACTTC
few	TRBV7-2	TRBJ1-2	NA	CASSLNPQGSGYTF	TGTGCCAGCAGCTTAAACCCACAGGGTAGCGGCTACACCTTC
NA	TRBV7-3	TRBJ2-2	TRBD1	CASSSRQGTGELFF	TGTGCCAGCAGCTCACGACAGGGCACCGGGGAGCTGTTTTTT
NA	TRBV6-5	TRBJ1-3	NA	CASSYSSTATSGNTIYF	TGTGCCAGCAGTTACTCCTCGACCGCCACCTCTGGAAACACCATATATTTT